These 17 T cell receptor beta chains share one sample of origin, sequenced in a study of T cells in localized non-small cell lung cancer. The data were produced by immunoSEQ multiplex PCR, yet TCRdb's version contains in-frame clones alone and is incomplete. This repertoire shows approximately 54,000 clones, around 83% found once; its top ten account for around 20%. The material sequenced was peripheral blood, taken before any cancer treatment. The receptor source for this set is a female donor over 55 with stage II squamous cell lung carcinoma.

The V and J genes are TRBV9 and TRBJ2-7; 9 bases match TRBD1. This CDR3 spans 16 amino acids. J gave up 5 bases and V 0 bases, and 9 bases lay outside the gene matches. The germline CDR1 and CDR2 sequences are SGDLS and YYNGEE. CDR3 residues: CASSVGLGTGFNEQYF. The DNA of the CDR3 is TGTGCCAGCAGCGTAGGGTTAGGGACAGGGTTCAACGAGCAGTACTTC.

This sequence joins TRBV11-2 and TRBJ1-1; D perhaps matches TRBD1 (6 bases). CDR3 length equals 15 residues. Germline-derived CDR1 and CDR2 are SGHAT and FQNNGV. Trimming left V 2 bases short and J 4 bases short, with 14 bases between. The CDR3 bases are TGTGCCAGCAGCTTACGGGGGCCCCGGGGCACTGAAGCTTTCTTT. Its protein is CASSLRGPRGTEAFF.

The chain has TRBV28 and TRBJ2-1, with 8 nucleotides matching TRBD1. J was trimmed by 6 bases and V by 5 bases; bases with no gene match: 6. The CDR3 covers 14 residues. The germline V gene has CDR1 MDHEN and CDR2 SYDVKM. The CDR3 DNA is TGTGCCAGCAGTGGGACAGGTAGGACCAATGAGCAGTTCTTC. Its translation is CASSGTGRTNEQFF.

The rearrangement joins TRBV19 to TRBJ1-2, with 8 positions matching TRBD1. The CDR3 runs 13 residues. Germline V gene data show CDR1 as LNHDA and CDR2 as SQIVND (reference sequence). The V and J ends lost 3 bases and 4 bases, in that order; junction bases with no gene match: 1. As DNA, the CDR3 is TGTGCCAGTAGTATGGACAGGGTCTATGGCTACACCTTC. Residues: CASSMDRVYGYTF. Full variable domain (rest looked up from reference TRBV19 and TRBJ1-2): DGGITQSPKYLFRKEGQNVTLSCEQNLNHDAMYWYRQDPGQGLRLIYYSQIVNDFQKGDIAEGYSVSREKKESFPLTVTSAQKNPTAFYLCASSMDRVYGYTFGSGTRLTVV.

The V call is TRBV6-6, the J call TRBJ1-2; a weak D match, TRBD1 (6 bases). Trimming removed 3 bases from V and 8 bases from J, with 10 bases in between. The CDR3 is 12 residues long. Germline lookup yields CDR1 MNHNY and CDR2 SVGAGI (reference sequence). As DNA, the CDR3 is TGTGCCAGCAGTTATAACAGGGTCGGCTACACCTTC. Translating it yields CASSYNRVGYTF.

V gene TRBV2 combines with J gene TRBJ1-5; tentatively, D is TRBD1 (6 bases). V was trimmed by 3 bases and J by 0 bases, leaving 12 bases between them. CDR3 length: 16 residues. In germline, CDR1 is SNHLY, CDR2 FYNNEI. The CDR3 loop is CASSEAGVYSNQPQHF. The DNA of the CDR3 is TGTGCCAGCAGTGAGGCAGGGGTCTATAGCAATCAGCCCCAGCATTTT.

This clone was detected a few times. V gene TRBV7-2 combines with J gene TRBJ1-5; D ambiguous. CDR1 and CDR2 from the germline V gene are SGHTA and FQGNSA. V shed 0 bases and J shed 5 bases, with 14 bases lying between them. The CDR3 is 16 amino acids. The CDR3 DNA follows: TGTGCCAGCAGCTTAGCGGCCTGGACTGCCGATCAGCCCCAGCATTTT. This gives the protein CASSLAAWTADQPQHF. The full variable domain, with the rest looked up from reference TRBV7-2 and TRBJ1-5, is GAGVSQSPSNKVTEKGKDVELRCDPISGHTALYWYRQSLGQGLEFLIYFQGNSAPDKSGLPSDRFSAERTGGSVSTLTIQRTQQEDSAVYLCASSLAAWTADQPQHFGDGTRLSIL.

The rearrangement links TRBV11-3 to TRBJ2-2; 14 nucleotides match TRBD2. Germline V gives CDR1 SGHNT, CDR2 YENEEA. V lost 5 bases, J lost 1 base, and 6 bases stayed unmatched. This CDR3 spans 18 amino acids. The chain's CDR3 is CASSPRLAGGRNTGELFF. The DNA for the CDR3 is TGTGCCAGCAGCCCCCGACTAGCGGGGGGGCGGAACACCGGGGAGCTGTTTTTT.

This clone was recorded once. This chain uses TRBV5-1 with TRBJ2-2; 10 positions match TRBD1. The length of the CDR3 is 16 residues. In germline, CDR1 is SGHRS, CDR2 YFSETQ. Trimming cost V 0 bases and J 6 bases; bases outside gene matches: 5. The CDR3 spells CASSLEGQGYSGELFF. CDR3 coding DNA: TGCGCCAGCAGCTTGGAGGGACAGGGGTATTCCGGGGAGCTGTTTTTT. The full variable domain, with the rest looked up from reference TRBV5-1 and TRBJ2-2, is KAGVTQTPRYLIKTRGQQVTLSCSPISGHRSVSWYQQTPGQGLQFLFEYFSETQRNKGNFPGRFSGRQFSNSRSEMNVSTLELGDSALYLCASSLEGQGYSGELFFGEGSRLTVL.

CDR3: CASSQDTQGTYGYTF. Here the CDR3 DNA reads TGTGCCAGCAGCCAAGACACACAGGGGACCTATGGCTACACCTTC. This chain uses TRBV4-2 with TRBJ1-2; 7 bases align to TRBD1. Germline-derived CDR1 and CDR2 are LGHNA and YNFKEQ. The trim removed 0 bases at V and 4 bases at J, leaving 5 bases unmatched. This CDR3 is built from 15 residues.

This rearrangement joins TRBV30 to TRBJ1-2; possibly TRBD1 for D (5 bases). The CDR3 totals 14 residues. With 1 base removed from V and 3 bases from J, the gap between germline ends came to 12 bases. Germline values: CDR1 GTSNPN, CDR2 SVGIG (reference sequence). CDR3 nucleotides: TGTGCCTGGAGTGCTCAGGGCGACTACTATGGCTACACCTTC. It yields the protein CAWSAQGDYYGYTF.

The chain couples TRBV5-1 to TRBJ1-3; D is possibly TRBD1 (5 bases). The germline V gene encodes CDR1 SGHRS and CDR2 YFSETQ. With 2 bases removed from V and 0 bases from J, the gap between germline ends came to 9 bases. This CDR3 has 15 amino acids. In DNA, the CDR3 is TGCGCCAGCAGCTTAGACAGTCCCTCTGGAAACACCATATATTTT. As protein: CASSLDSPSGNTIYF.

The gene calls are TRBV5-1 and TRBJ1-1; D unclear. Per germline, CDR1 SGHRS and CDR2 YFSETQ. The CDR3 loop spans 16 amino acids. Trimming shortened V by 5 bases and J by 5 bases, and 22 bases separated the two germline ends. CDR3 coding DNA: TGCGCCAGCAGACGCACAGCGAGTGGGTCGGGGACTGAAGCTTTCTTT. It encodes CASRRTASGSGTEAFF. Filled out from reference TRBV5-1 and TRBJ1-1, the complete variable domain reads KAGVTQTPRYLIKTRGQQVTLSCSPISGHRSVSWYQQTPGQGLQFLFEYFSETQRNKGNFPGRFSGRQFSNSRSEMNVSTLELGDSALYLCASRRTASGSGTEAFFGQGTRLTVV.

V is TRBV7-3 and J is TRBJ2-3; 10 bases line up with TRBD2. V was clipped by 2 bases and J by 7 bases; unmatched bases: 6. Looked up from germline, CDR1 is SGHTA and CDR2 is FQGTGA. The CDR3 totals 15 residues. CDR3 DNA sequence: TGTGCCAGCAGCTTACCCGGGACTAGCGAGAATACGCAGTATTTT. Its translation is CASSLPGTSENTQYF.

The rearrangement joins TRBV6-6 to TRBJ1-1; perhaps TRBD1 as D (5 bases). The V and J ends lost 4 bases and 3 bases respectively, with 18 bases between them. This CDR3 contains 16 residues. Per germline, CDR1 MNHNY and CDR2 SVGAGI (reference sequence). Here the CDR3 DNA reads TGTGCCAGCAGTTCGTGGTTCCCAGGAGGGGACACTGAAGCTTTCTTT. Translated: CASSSWFPGGDTEAFF.

This chain links TRBV20-1 with TRBJ2-3; no firm D call. The V gene lost 6 bases and the J gene lost 5 bases, with 6 bases spanning the gap. Germline CDR1 is DFQATT and CDR2 is SNEGSKA (reference sequence). This CDR3 spans 10 amino acids. This chain's CDR3 is CSARRDTQYF. CDR3 nucleotide sequence: TGCAGTGCGAGAAGAGATACGCAGTATTTT.

The chain joins TRBV5-8 to TRBJ1-2; 8 bases align to TRBD1. V shed 4 bases, J shed 5 bases, and the junction held 10 bases outside the gene matches. The CDR3 consists of 15 residues. The germline gives CDR1 SGHTS, CDR2 YDEGEE. In nucleotides, the CDR3 is TGTGCCAGCAGCCCGAGGACAGGGTCTGATTATGGCTACACCTTC. Its protein is CASSPRTGSDYGYTF.